This passage covers 19 T cell receptor beta chains from one sample sequenced in a study of blood T cell repertoires in COVID-19. This table comes from immunoSEQ multiplex PCR, and its TCRdb copy is limited to in-frame clones, with some not included. This repertoire shows some 190,000 clones, roughly nine tenths found once; its top ten account for 1.1%. Sequenced: peripheral blood. These receptors all stem from a man younger than 45 with acute or convalescent COVID-19.

In nucleotides, the CDR3 is TGTGCCAGCAGTTCCGGGACAGGGGTATCCTACGAGCAGTACTTC. Residues: CASSSGTGVSYEQYF. The chain is built from TRBV2 and TRBJ2-7; the match to TRBD1 covers 10 bases. The CDR3 contains 15 residues. Trimming at V came to 5 bases and at J to 1 base, leaving 5 bases not matched to a gene. Per germline, CDR1 SNHLY and CDR2 FYNNEI. The full variable domain, in which reference TRBV2 and TRBJ2-7 provide the parts outside the CDR3, is EPEVTQTPSHQVTQMGQEVILRCVPISNHLYFYWYRQILGQKVEFLVSFYNNEISEKSEIFDDQFSVERPDGSNFTLKIRSTKLEDSAMYFCASSSGTGVSYEQYFGPGTRLTVT.

The chain links TRBV5-1 to TRBJ2-3; D uncertain. Germline CDR1 is SGHRS and CDR2 is YFSETQ. The CDR3 totals 14 residues. Trimming took off 6 bases at V and 1 base at J, with 12 bases between the two ends. The CDR3 DNA sequence: TGCGCCAGCAATCCTGTCAGTGGCACAGATACGCAGTATTTT. It specifies CASNPVSGTDTQYF.

V is TRBV30 and J is TRBJ1-4; D call uncertain. V was pared by 4 bases and J by 3 bases, with 9 bases between. Looked up from germline, CDR1 is GTSNPN and CDR2 is SVGIG (reference sequence). The CDR3 covers 13 residues. The CDR3 DNA reads as TGTGCCTGGACGGGAGGGTCTAATGAAAAACTGTTTTTT. Amino acids: CAWTGGSNEKLFF.

V usage is TRBV27 and J usage is TRBJ2-1; possible D gene TRBD1, 6 bases. Germline CDR1 and CDR2: MNHEY and SMNVEV (reference sequence). V lost 5 bases and J 10 bases, leaving 18 bases between the germline ends. The CDR3 length is 14 residues. CDR3 sequence: CASSVVTGLKEQFF. CDR3 in DNA: TGTGCCAGCAGTGTCGTTACAGGGTTAAAAGAGCAGTTCTTC.

The chain combines TRBV28 with TRBJ1-1; no firm D call. Trimming shortened V by 5 bases and J by 4 bases, and 5 bases separated the two germline ends. The CDR3 runs to 11 residues. Germline CDR1 MDHEN, CDR2 SYDVKM. CDR3 nucleotide sequence: TGTGCCAGCAGTCCAGGCACTGAAGCTTTCTTT. This encodes CASSPGTEAFF.

J is TRBJ2-7 and V is TRBV25-1; 8 bases fit TRBD2. Germline V gives CDR1 MGHDK, CDR2 SYGVNS. This CDR3 region has 13 residues. V shed 6 bases, J shed 3 bases, and the junction held 4 bases outside the gene matches. CDR3 sequence reads: CASSAGGLYEQYF. For the CDR3, the DNA is TGTGCCAGCAGCGCGGGGGGCCTCTACGAGCAGTACTTC.

The CDR3 sequence is CATSDGAGPVEQFF. The CDR3 DNA is TGTGCCACCAGTGATGGGGCAGGTCCCGTGGAGCAGTTCTTC. The J gene is TRBJ2-1, the V gene TRBV24-1, with D possibly matching TRBD1 (5 bases). This CDR3 comprises 14 residues. V was clipped by 3 bases and J by 10 bases, with 15 bases between them. From germline, CDR1 is KGHDR and CDR2 SFDVKD.

The J gene is TRBJ1-2, the V gene TRBV2; a weak D match, TRBD1 (6 bases). The V end lost 6 bases, the J end lost 7 bases, and 24 bases lay between the germline ends. This CDR3 region has 16 residues. Germline values: CDR1 SNHLY, CDR2 FYNNEI. As DNA, the CDR3 is TGTGCCAGCAGCCGAACAGGGATCGGGATGATAGGTGGCTACACCTTC. Translation gives CASSRTGIGMIGGYTF. Based on the CDR3 plus reference TRBV2 and TRBJ1-2, the full variable domain is EPEVTQTPSHQVTQMGQEVILRCVPISNHLYFYWYRQILGQKVEFLVSFYNNEISEKSEIFDDQFSVERPDGSNFTLKIRSTKLEDSAMYFCASSRTGIGMIGGYTFGSGTRLTVV.

The chain joins TRBV5-4 to TRBJ2-3, with D perhaps TRBD2 (5 bases). The CDR3 consists of 16 residues. Trimming removed 3 bases at V and 0 bases at J, with 14 bases between. CDR1 is SGHNT, CDR2 YYREEE, per germline (reference sequence). Here the CDR3 reads CASSYWTSTSTDTQYF. In DNA, the CDR3 is TGTGCCAGCAGCTACTGGACTTCTACAAGCACAGATACGCAGTATTTT.

This chain connects TRBV30 to TRBJ1-1; 9 positions match TRBD1. The CDR3 loop spans 13 amino acids. V lost 5 bases and J lost 6; bases outside the gene matches: 7. From germline, CDR1 is GTSNPN and CDR2 SVGIG (reference sequence). The CDR3 protein is CAWGTGLTAEAFF. CDR3 sequence (DNA): TGTGCCTGGGGGACAGGGTTAACGGCTGAAGCTTTCTTT.

The CDR3 loop is CASSTTSGLREQYF. The CDR3 DNA reads as TGTGCCAGTAGTACAACTAGCGGGTTGCGGGAGCAGTACTTC. This chain connects TRBV19 to TRBJ2-7; the match to TRBD2 covers 9 bases. Unmatched junction bases numbered 8, after V lost 4 bases and J lost 7 bases. The CDR3 runs to 14 residues. Germline CDR1 is LNHDA and CDR2 is SQIVND (reference sequence).

V and J are TRBV27 and TRBJ2-5; the match to TRBD2 covers 15 bases. The J segment lost 5 bases and the V segment lost 0 bases, leaving 4 bases of the junction unmatched. The germline V gene has CDR1 MNHEY and CDR2 SMNVEV (reference sequence). The CDR3 has 17 amino acids. Written as DNA, the CDR3 is TGTGCCAGCAGTTTATCCCGGGGACTAGCGGGAGGTGAGACCCAGTACTTC. Translated, it gives CASSLSRGLAGGETQYF.

The CDR3: CASSLELAGLTGELFF. The CDR3, as DNA: TGTGCCAGCAGCTTAGAACTAGCGGGGTTAACCGGGGAGCTGTTTTTT. The chain links TRBV7-6 to TRBJ2-2; 10 bases map to TRBD2. CDR1 is SGHVS and CDR2 is FNYEAQ in the germline V gene. The CDR3 length is 16 residues. The V gene end was trimmed by 1 base and the J gene end by 5 bases; junction bases not matched to a gene: 4.

This clone appeared once. The chain is built from TRBV4-1 and TRBJ1-5; 10 bases match TRBD1. The germline CDR1 and CDR2 sequences are MGHRA and YSYEKL. The CDR3 has 14 residues. With V trimmed by 3 bases and J by 6 bases, 2 bases remained unmatched. CDR3 in amino acids: CASSQGQGTQPQHF. In nucleotides, the CDR3 is TGCGCCAGCAGCCAGGGACAGGGGACTCAGCCCCAGCATTTT.

V is TRBV2 and J is TRBJ2-3; maybe TRBD2 (5 bases). CDR1 is SNHLY and CDR2 is FYNNEI in the germline V gene. The CDR3 length is 14 residues. Between the trimmed V and J ends, which lost 6 bases and 4 bases, there was a span of 14 bases. This CDR3 reads CASRGRGYADTQYF. For the CDR3, the DNA is TGTGCCAGCAGAGGTAGAGGGTACGCAGATACGCAGTATTTT.

The gene calls are TRBV14 and TRBJ1-1, with 7 bases aligning to TRBD1. This CDR3 has 13 amino acids. The germline CDR1 and CDR2 sequences are SGHDN and FVKESK. The V segment lost 4 bases and the J segment 5 bases; nucleotides outside the gene matches: 4. The DNA of the CDR3 is TGTGCCAGCAGCCTAACAGGGGCGACTGAAGCTTTCTTT. This gives the protein CASSLTGATEAFF.

The V gene is TRBV30, the J gene TRBJ2-1; D gene ambiguous. Germline V lookup: CDR1 GTSNPN, CDR2 SVGIG (reference sequence). This CDR3 comprises 13 residues. V gave up 0 bases and J gave up 7 bases, with 10 bases separating them. In DNA, the CDR3 is TGTGCCTGGAGTGTATTAGTACGGAATGAGCAGTTCTTC. Protein: CAWSVLVRNEQFF.

The chain recombines TRBV12-3 or TRBV12-4 with TRBJ2-3, with D possibly being TRBD2 (5 bases). The CDR3 has 13 residues. The V end lost 6 bases, the J end lost 11 bases, and 18 bases lay between the germline ends. CDR3 amino acids: CASSPPGSRRQYF. The CDR3 bases are TGTGCCAGCAGCCCACCGGGATCCCGGAGGCAGTATTTT.

The V and J genes are TRBV18 and TRBJ1-2, with D unresolved. V was cut by 3 bases and J by 2 bases, with 10 bases left in between. The germline V gene encodes CDR1 KGHSH and CDR2 LQKENI. This CDR3 region has 14 residues. CDR3 sequence (DNA): TGTGCCAGCTCACCTTCTGCAGTAAACTATGGCTACACCTTC. Translation: CASSPSAVNYGYTF.